Listed here are 31 T cell receptor beta chains from one sample, sequenced in a study of regulatory T cells in long-lasting Graves disease. Time point noted: newly diagnosed GD, antithyroid drugs for less than 3 months. RNA extracted from PBMCs served as the sequencing template. Investigators prepared the TCR beta libraries by applying iRepertoire HTBI primers and Arm-PCR of CDR3 regions. TCRdb itself ran the multiplex PCR reads through MiXCR, one entry per CDR3 protein. The sample gives over 500,000 distinct CDR3 sequences, about 16% of which show up once; around 12% is in the top ten. These sequences were also reported in another study, on T cells in Graves' hyperthyroidism and ophthalmopathy.

This specimen consisted of peripheral blood mononuclear cells (PBMCs), obtained at new diagnosis, from a patient treated with antithyroid drugs. These receptors all come from a man younger than 30 with Graves disease.

Many counts were recorded for this clonotype. The V and J genes are TRBV2 and TRBJ1-5; 8 bases match TRBD1. V shed 6 bases, J shed 1 base, and the junction held 5 bases outside the gene matches. Per the germline V gene, CDR1 is SNHLY and CDR2 is FYNNEI. CDR3 length: 15 residues. The CDR3 sequence: CASRKDRASNQPQHF. CDR3 DNA sequence: TGTGCCAGCAGAAAGGACAGGGCCAGCAATCAGCCCCAGCATTTT.

The gene calls are TRBV6-1 and TRBJ2-2; 10 bases map to TRBD2. The J segment lost 5 bases and the V segment lost 7 bases, leaving 10 bases of the junction unmatched. Germline assignment: CDR1 MNHNS and CDR2 SASEGT. This CDR3 is built from 16 residues. CDR3 loop: CASNVLASGRTGELFF. CDR3 DNA sequence: TGTGCCAGCAATGTTCTTGCTAGCGGGAGAACCGGGGAGCTGTTTTTT.

This clonotype was counted a few times. This clone may be a read error of a much larger clone one base away. The chain recombines TRBV3-1 with TRBJ2-3; 8 bases map to TRBD2. The CDR3 runs 16 residues. Germline V gene lookup returns CDR1 LGHDT and CDR2 YNNKEL (reference sequence). With V trimmed by 1 base and J by 9 bases, 12 bases remained unmatched. Written as DNA, the CDR3 is TGTGCCAGCAGCCAAGCAACTAGCGGAGGTGGTGGGACGCAGTATTTT. Residues: CASSQATSGGGGTQYF.

A note on this clonotype: A much larger clone sits a single nucleotide away, making a read error possible. The rearrangement joins TRBV5-1 to TRBJ2-1, with 13 bases that match TRBD2. The CDR3 consists of 15 residues. Germline CDR1 and CDR2: SGHRS and YFSETQ. DNA for the CDR3: TGCGCCAGCAGCTTTGGGACTAGCGGGGCCAATGGGCAGTTCTTC. Protein product: CASSFGTSGANGQFF.

The CDR3 sequence: CASSQVGSGGNEQFF. The CDR3, as DNA: TGCGCCAGCAGCCAAGTTGGCTCAGGAGGCAATGAGCAGTTCTTC. This sequence joins TRBV4-1 and TRBJ2-1; TRBD2 is a possible D gene (5 bases). Germline values: CDR1 MGHRA, CDR2 YSYEKL. V lost 1 base, J lost 6 bases, and 13 bases lay in between. This CDR3 is 15 amino acids long.

This clonotype appeared a few times. V usage is TRBV2 and J usage is TRBJ2-3, with 9 bases identical to TRBD1. With V trimmed by 10 bases and J by 5 bases, 13 bases remained unmatched. CDR1 SNHLY and CDR2 FYNNEI come from the germline V gene. This CDR3 region has 15 residues. This CDR3 reads CATLIRDRAKDTQYF. The CDR3 bases are TGTGCCACCCTGATCCGGGACAGGGCTAAAGATACGCAGTATTTT.

The chain joins TRBV10-3 to TRBJ2-3; D call uncertain. The germline V and J ends were trimmed by 6 bases and 5 bases, with 9 bases remaining between them. Per the germline V gene, CDR1 is ENHRY and CDR2 is SYGVKD. This CDR3 has 12 residues. Here the CDR3 DNA reads TGTGCCATCAGGGAAGGCATAGATACGCAGTATTTT. Protein: CAIREGIDTQYF.

This clonotype has ten or more counts. The chain joins TRBV7-2 to TRBJ2-7; D remains ambiguous. In germline, CDR1 is SGHTA, CDR2 FQGNSA. This CDR3 spans 12 amino acids. Trimming shortened V by 3 bases and J by 5 bases, and 8 bases separated the two germline ends. The CDR3 sequence is CASSFRWDEQYF. CDR3 sequence (DNA): TGTGCCAGCAGCTTCAGGTGGGACGAGCAGTACTTC. The entire variable domain, with the rest obtained from reference TRBV7-2 and TRBJ2-7, is as follows: GAGVSQSPSNKVTEKGKDVELRCDPISGHTALYWYRQSLGQGLEFLIYFQGNSAPDKSGLPSDRFSAERTGGSVSTLTIQRTQQEDSAVYLCASSFRWDEQYFGPGTRLTVT.

This chain links TRBV7-9 with TRBJ2-2; tentatively, D is TRBD1 (6 bases). Trimming removed 4 bases at V and 3 bases at J, with 15 bases between. CDR1 is SEHNR and CDR2 is FQNEAQ in the germline V gene (reference sequence). This CDR3 comprises 16 residues. The CDR3 spells CASSSTPGADTGELFF. For the CDR3, the DNA is TGTGCCAGCAGCTCCACCCCAGGGGCCGACACCGGGGAGCTGTTTTTT.

This clonotype was recorded at least ten times. The chain links TRBV11-2 to TRBJ2-7; D gene unclear. This CDR3 has 14 residues. Per the germline V gene, CDR1 is SGHAT and CDR2 is FQNNGV. The germline V and J ends were trimmed by 1 base and 6 bases, with 13 bases remaining between them. The CDR3 loop is CASSLAGVGSEQYF. DNA of the CDR3: TGTGCCAGCAGCTTAGCTGGGGTTGGGTCCGAGCAGTACTTC.

In its sample, this clonotype was seen many times. The chain joins TRBV6-1 to TRBJ2-2, with D perhaps matching TRBD2 (5 bases). Germline CDR1 is MNHNS and CDR2 is SASEGT. V lost 2 bases, J lost 0 bases, and 10 bases lay in between. This CDR3 region has 16 residues. The CDR3 bases are TGTGCCAGCAGTGAATACGGAGGCCCGAACACCGGGGAGCTGTTTTTT. Protein: CASSEYGGPNTGELFF.

This clonotype has ten or more counts. The V gene is TRBV2, the J gene TRBJ2-7; tentatively, D is TRBD2 (5 bases). V lost 5 bases to trimming and J lost 4 bases, with 15 bases between them. Germline V lookup: CDR1 SNHLY, CDR2 FYNNEI. There are 14 residues in the CDR3. This chain's CDR3 is CASSTPVAYYEQYF. CDR3 sequence (DNA): TGTGCCAGCAGTACCCCTGTAGCGTATTACGAGCAGTACTTC.

This clonotype was seen at least ten times. This rearrangement joins TRBV12-3 or TRBV12-4 to TRBJ2-7, with 13 positions matching TRBD2. The CDR3 is made up of 13 amino acids. J was trimmed by 6 bases and V by 10 bases; bases with no gene match: 6. This CDR3 reads CAIRTSGSGEQYF. The CDR3 bases are TGTGCCATCCGGACTAGCGGGAGTGGCGAGCAGTACTTC.

This clonotype was detected many times. The chain joins TRBV28 to TRBJ1-2; no clear D gene. From germline, CDR1 is MDHEN and CDR2 SYDVKM. Trimming pared 6 bases from V and 4 bases from J, leaving 9 bases between. There are 12 residues in the CDR3. For the CDR3, the DNA is TGTGCCAGCAGCCTGCGTTCCTATGGCTACACCTTC. Protein product: CASSLRSYGYTF.

CDR3 in DNA: TGTGCCAGCAGTTTCCCTACTAGCGGATCCACCGGGGAGCTGTTTTTT. It encodes CASSFPTSGSTGELFF. V is TRBV28 and J is TRBJ2-2; 8 bases fit TRBD2. Per germline, CDR1 MDHEN and CDR2 SYDVKM. Germline trimming cut 3 bases from V and 4 bases from J; bases unmatched to any gene: 7. This CDR3 spans 16 amino acids.

The CDR3 is CASSLGVPQGALNTGELFF. CDR3 sequence (DNA): TGTGCCAGCAGCCTCGGGGTGCCGCAGGGGGCCCTTAACACCGGGGAGCTGTTTTTT. This chain joins TRBV7-9 and TRBJ2-2; 8 bases map to TRBD1. V lost 5 bases, J lost 2 bases, and 16 bases stayed unmatched. The germline CDR1 and CDR2 sequences are SEHNR and FQNEAQ (reference sequence). The CDR3 runs to 19 residues.

This clonotype was found many times. The V call is TRBV27, the J call TRBJ1-1, with D unclear. Germline V gives CDR1 MNHEY, CDR2 SMNVEV (reference sequence). This CDR3 region has 14 residues. Trimming pared 5 bases from V and 4 bases from J, leaving 14 bases between. The CDR3 here is CASSPPATPTEAFF. The CDR3 DNA follows: TGTGCCAGCAGTCCCCCGGCGACGCCCACTGAAGCTTTCTTT.

This clonotype was counted at least ten times. The V and J genes are TRBV24-1 and TRBJ1-5; no clear D. CDR1 is KGHDR and CDR2 is SFDVKD in the germline V gene. CDR3 length: 15 amino acids. The V end lost 4 bases, the J end lost 6 bases, and 15 bases lay between the germline ends. This chain's CDR3 is CATSDNRQVGQPQHF. The CDR3, as DNA: TGTGCCACCAGTGACAATCGGCAGGTGGGTCAGCCCCAGCATTTT.

The chain uses TRBV19 and TRBJ1-2, with D possibly being TRBD1 (6 bases). The V end was cut by 10 bases, the J end by 8 bases, with 20 bases between. Germline CDR1 LNHDA, CDR2 SQIVND (reference sequence). CDR3 length equals 13 residues. The CDR3: CATLLRGAGGYTF. The CDR3 nucleotides read TGTGCCACCCTTCTGAGGGGGGCAGGAGGCTACACCTTC. The full variable domain, with the rest looked up from reference TRBV19 and TRBJ1-2, is DGGITQSPKYLFRKEGQNVTLSCEQNLNHDAMYWYRQDPGQGLRLIYYSQIVNDFQKGDIAEGYSVSREKKESFPLTVTSAQKNPTAFYLCATLLRGAGGYTFGSGTRLTVV.

Ten or more counts support this clonotype. This chain connects TRBV19 to TRBJ1-1; TRBD1 agrees at 7 bases. Germline CDR1 and CDR2: LNHDA and SQIVND (reference sequence). Trimming took 6 bases from V and 1 from J; bases not matched to a gene: 8. The CDR3 runs 15 residues. The CDR3 sequence is CASRLTGWANTEAFF. CDR3 nucleotides: TGTGCCAGTAGACTGACAGGGTGGGCGAACACTGAAGCTTTCTTT.

This clonotype was recorded only once. The chain couples TRBV3-1 to TRBJ2-2; a weak D match, TRBD2 (6 bases). CDR1 is LGHDT, CDR2 YNNKEL, per germline (reference sequence). The CDR3 consists of 17 residues. Trimming shortened V by 1 base and J by 4 bases, and 16 bases separated the two germline ends. The CDR3 nucleotides are TGTGCCAGCAGCCAAGTATACGGGAGTATTGTCACCGGGGAGCTGTTTTTT. Translated, it gives CASSQVYGSIVTGELFF. Full variable domain (outside the CDR3, taken from reference TRBV3-1 and TRBJ2-2): DTAVSQTPKYLVTQMGNDKSIKCEQNLGHDTMYWYKQDSKKFLKIMFSYNNKELIINETVPNRFSPKSPDKAHLNLHINSLELGDSAVYFCASSQVYGSIVTGELFFGEGSRLTVL.

This clonotype was detected ten times or more. The rearrangement links TRBV20-1 to TRBJ2-7; the match to TRBD2 covers 9 bases. The CDR3 is 14 residues long. V shed 4 bases, J shed 6 bases, and the junction held 10 bases outside the gene matches. CDR1 and CDR2 from the germline V gene are DFQATT and SNEGSKA (reference sequence). CDR3 sequence: CSANPGLALFEQYF. CDR3 bases: TGCAGTGCTAACCCGGGACTAGCTCTATTCGAGCAGTACTTC.

This clonotype was detected ten times or more. The genes are TRBV20-1 and TRBJ2-5, with D perhaps matching TRBD2 (6 bases). The CDR3 consists of 13 residues. V shed 6 bases and J shed 2 bases, with 13 bases lying between them. From germline, CDR1 is DFQATT and CDR2 SNEGSKA (reference sequence). This chain's CDR3 is CSAPRDFQETQYF. CDR3 coding DNA: TGCAGTGCCCCCCGGGACTTTCAAGAGACCCAGTACTTC.

The genes are TRBV19 and TRBJ2-7; D is possibly TRBD1 or TRBD2 (5 bases each). CDR1 and CDR2 (germline): LNHDA, SQIVND (reference sequence). Trimming stripped 3 bases from V and 0 bases from J, with 9 bases between. The CDR3 is 14 residues long. The CDR3 sequence: CASSMGRDSYEQYF. The CDR3 nucleotides are TGTGCCAGTAGTATGGGACGGGACTCCTACGAGCAGTACTTC.

The rearrangement uses TRBV5-1 and TRBJ2-7; D tentatively reads TRBD1 or TRBD2 (5 bases each). This CDR3 comprises 15 residues. CDR1 is SGHRS and CDR2 is YFSETQ in the germline V gene. The germline V and J ends were trimmed by 2 bases and 1 base, with 13 bases remaining between them. The CDR3 region is CASSFGYGASYEQYF. As DNA, the CDR3 is TGCGCCAGCAGCTTCGGCTACGGGGCTTCCTACGAGCAGTACTTC.

The chain couples TRBV5-5 to TRBJ1-1; D gene uncertain. The CDR3 is 12 amino acids. V lost 7 bases, J lost 1 base, and 8 bases lay in between. Per the germline V gene, CDR1 is SGHKS and CDR2 is YYEKEE (reference sequence). CDR3 DNA sequence: TGTGCCAGCGCCTGGGGGAACACTGAAGCTTTCTTT. This codes for CASAWGNTEAFF.

This clonotype was seen ten or more times. The V call is TRBV30, the J call TRBJ1-2; D is perhaps TRBD1 (5 bases). Germline V gene lookup returns CDR1 GTSNPN and CDR2 SVGIG (reference sequence). The CDR3 covers 13 residues. Trimming took 3 bases from V and 2 from J, leaving 10 bases between them. The CDR3 reads CAWSPDTNYGYTF. CDR3 DNA sequence: TGTGCCTGGAGCCCGGACACAAACTATGGCTACACCTTC.

In its sample, this clonotype was seen many times. The genes are TRBV7-9 and TRBJ2-5; 11 positions agree with TRBD2. CDR3 length: 17 residues. Trimming took 2 bases from V and 1 from J; bases not matched to a gene: 6. CDR1 SEHNR and CDR2 FQNEAQ come from the germline V gene (reference sequence). The CDR3, as DNA: TGTGCCAGCAGCTTATTCGGGACTAGCGGAGTCCAAGAGACCCAGTACTTC. As protein: CASSLFGTSGVQETQYF.

This clonotype was detected ten times or more. The chain links TRBV15 to TRBJ2-7, with 10 nucleotides matching TRBD2. Germline trimming cut 0 bases from V and 6 bases from J; bases unmatched to any gene: 2. The CDR3 is 14 residues long. Germline V CDR1 and CDR2: LNHNV, YYDKDF (reference sequence). CDR3: CATSRDLAGGEQYF. The CDR3 DNA sequence: TGTGCCACCAGCAGAGATTTAGCGGGGGGCGAGCAGTACTTC. The full variable domain, its missing parts supplied by reference TRBV15 and TRBJ2-7, is DAMVIQNPRYQVTQFGKPVTLSCSQTLNHNVMYWYQQKSSQAPKLLFHYYDKDFNNEADTPDNFQSRRPNTSFCFLDIRSPGLGDTAMYLCATSRDLAGGEQYFGPGTRLTVT.

CDR3: CASSYPLGADEKLFF. CDR3 coding DNA: TGTGCCAGCAGCTACCCGTTAGGGGCTGATGAAAAACTGTTTTTT. V is TRBV7-9 and J is TRBJ1-4, with D possibly matching TRBD1 (5 bases). V was trimmed by 4 bases and J by 6 bases, leaving 15 bases between them. The CDR3 length is 15 residues. Germline V gives CDR1 SEHNR, CDR2 FQNEAQ (reference sequence).

A few counts support this clonotype. The rearrangement links TRBV20-1 to TRBJ2-5; 8 bases agree with TRBD1. Germline-derived CDR1 and CDR2 are DFQATT and SNEGSKA (reference sequence). The trim removed 5 bases at V and 3 bases at J, leaving 2 bases unmatched. The length of the CDR3 is 12 residues. The CDR3 DNA reads TGCAGTGCTTTGACAGGGGAAGAGACCCAGTACTTC. Amino acids: CSALTGEETQYF.